This TCR beta chain was captured by sequencing in a study of blood T cells in healthy people across ages. Study background: There was about one barcoded beta molecule captured by template switching per two T cells.

The CDR3 has 16 residues. J lost 2 bases, V lost 5 bases, and 10 bases had no gene match. This clonotype occurred a few times. What it recognizes is unknown. A sample-barcoded 5' primer and a J-beta primer mix were used in a second PCR of roughly 7 to 12 cycles. A 12-random-nucleotide template-switch adaptor tagged each cDNA molecule. TCRdb re-derived calls from the 5' RACE reads in MiXCR, one entry per CDR3 protein. In the table there are about 1.7 million distinct CDR3 sequences, 25% to 30% of which are singletons. Whole-study findings and limits: More naive CD4+ cells and higher diversity were found in long-lived than in aged donors.

Specimen: blood. The sequence was collected from a woman under 40 in good health. This chain connects TRBV12-3 or TRBV12-4 to TRBJ1-2; TRBD1 matches at 8 bases. The CDR3 region is CASSPIWTGTNYGYTF. The CDR3 coding sequence is TGTGCCAGCAGTCCGATATGGACAGGGACGAACTATGGCTACACCTTC.